The 18 T cell receptor beta chains listed next were all sequenced from one sample in a study of blood T cell repertoires in COVID-19. The repertoire was sequenced with immunoSEQ multiplex PCR; TCRdb's copy has only in-frame clones and lacks some. The sample consists of under 250,000 clones, 80% to 90% of them appearing once. The specimen sequenced was peripheral blood. The receptors originated from a man in his fifties or sixties with active or convalescent COVID-19.

This chain connects TRBV27 to TRBJ2-1; 12 positions agree with TRBD2. Germline V CDR1 and CDR2: MNHEY, SMNVEV (reference sequence). J gave up 8 bases and V 3 bases, and 8 bases lay outside the gene matches. The CDR3 length is 16 residues. The DNA of the CDR3 is TGTGCCAGCAGTTTGGCTAGCGGGAGGGCATTGGATGAGCAGTTCTTC. Translating gives CASSLASGRALDEQFF.

V is TRBV21-1 and J is TRBJ2-4; TRBD2, as called in the table, went unchecked against the DNA. TRBV21-1 is designated a pseudogene. The CDR3 sequence is 16 residues long. CDR3 loop: CASSNPLAGGLNIQYF. DNA of the CDR3: TGTGCCAGCAGCAATCCGTTAGCGGGAGGTCTGAACATTCAGTACTTC.

This clone was picked up a small number of times. The rearrangement joins TRBV6-5 to TRBJ2-3; 8 bases match TRBD1. Germline V gene lookup returns CDR1 MNHEY and CDR2 SVGAGI. V gave up 6 bases and J gave up 1 base; unmatched junction bases: 6. The CDR3 loop spans 15 amino acids. CDR3 protein: CASRRQGPRTDTQYF. CDR3 sequence (DNA): TGTGCCAGCAGACGACAGGGGCCCCGCACAGATACGCAGTATTTT.

V and J are TRBV15 and TRBJ2-7, with D possibly matching TRBD2 (6 bases). Germline lookup yields CDR1 LNHNV and CDR2 YYDKDF (reference sequence). This CDR3 contains 19 residues. The ends were cut back, 0 bases at V and 6 bases at J, with 27 bases in the middle. The CDR3 is CATSRDKATSSYSPSEQYF. The CDR3 bases are TGTGCCACCAGCAGAGATAAGGCGACTAGTTCTTACTCCCCCAGCGAGCAGTACTTC.

The chain is built from TRBV5-1 and TRBJ2-5; perhaps TRBD2 as D (6 bases). This CDR3 region has 14 residues. Germline CDR1 and CDR2: SGHRS and YFSETQ. V lost 6 bases, J lost 5 bases, and 17 bases lay in between. CDR3: CASKEAGSSETQYF. The CDR3 coding sequence is TGCGCCAGCAAGGAGGCGGGGTCGAGTGAGACCCAGTACTTC.

The rearrangement links TRBV18 to TRBJ1-1, with 9 bases matching TRBD1. In germline, CDR1 is KGHSH, CDR2 LQKENI. There are 14 residues in the CDR3. V dropped 6 bases and J dropped 3; count of bases not matched to a gene: 5. As DNA, the CDR3 is TGTGCCAGCTCGTACAGGGGGCAGGACACTGAAGCTTTCTTT. Translation gives CASSYRGQDTEAFF.

This chain joins TRBV12-3 or TRBV12-4 and TRBJ2-7, with D possibly TRBD2 on 5 matching bases. Between the trimmed V and J ends, which lost 5 bases and 4 bases, there was a span of 12 bases. This CDR3 has 13 amino acids. CDR3 nucleotides: TGTGCCAGCAGTAGGGAGCGCTCTTACGAGCAGTACTTC. It is translated as CASSRERSYEQYF.

A word on this clone: A junction end diverges from the germline sequence, so it may reflect a read error. This chain uses TRBV20-1 with TRBJ1-4, with TRBD1 matching over 9 bases. Germline V lookup: CDR1 DFQATT, CDR2 SNEGSKA (reference sequence). This CDR3 is 11 amino acids long. The CDR3 DNA reads as TGCAGTGCTCCTTTTTACGGGACAGGGATTTTT. It codes for CSAPFYGTGIF.

This chain joins TRBV7-6 and TRBJ1-5, with D unclear. Germline V gene sequence: CDR1 SGHVS, CDR2 FNYEAQ. This CDR3 has 15 amino acids. V was shortened by 1 base and J by 2 bases, with 9 bases between the two germline ends. As DNA, the CDR3 is TGTGCCAGCAGCTTAGGCCCGGTTGGCAATCAGCCCCAGCATTTT. Encoded protein: CASSLGPVGNQPQHF.

V gene TRBV28 combines with J gene TRBJ2-1; 9 bases agree with TRBD2. Germline V gene data show CDR1 as MDHEN and CDR2 as SYDVKM. The CDR3 spans 14 residues. V trimming: 7 bases; J trimming: 7 bases; junction bases outside the gene matches: 8. CDR3 DNA: TGTGCCAGCATTCGCGGGGGGGTCGCGAATGAGCAGTTCTTC. It is translated as CASIRGGVANEQFF.

The J gene is TRBJ2-7, the V gene TRBV5-1, with D tentatively TRBD1 (6 bases). Trimming shortened V by 0 bases and J by 4 bases, and 11 bases separated the two germline ends. CDR1 is SGHRS, CDR2 YFSETQ, per germline. The CDR3 has 14 residues. The DNA for the CDR3 is TGCGCCAGCAGCTTGGACAGTCAGGGGTACGAGCAGTACTTC. It translates to CASSLDSQGYEQYF.

The chain is built from TRBV5-1 and TRBJ2-7; perhaps TRBD2 as D (5 bases). Germline V CDR1 and CDR2: SGHRS, YFSETQ. Trimming took off 0 bases at V and 1 base at J, with 26 bases between the two ends. The CDR3 is 20 residues long. CDR3 amino acids: CASSLENWEPSTPSSYEQYF. CDR3 in DNA: TGCGCCAGCAGCTTGGAAAATTGGGAGCCCTCCACCCCGTCTTCCTACGAGCAGTACTTC.

This sequence joins TRBV15 and TRBJ2-3, with a weak D call TRBD1 (6 bases). This CDR3 contains 15 residues. The V end was cut by 5 bases, the J end by 3 bases, with 15 bases between. Germline assignment: CDR1 LNHNV and CDR2 YYDKDF (reference sequence). CDR3 sequence (DNA): TGTGCCACCAGCTTATTGGGGGCGCGGACAGATACGCAGTATTTT. Translation gives CATSLLGARTDTQYF.

The V and J genes are TRBV28 and TRBJ2-2, with 7 bases matching TRBD1. The CDR3 loop spans 16 amino acids. Germline V gives CDR1 MDHEN, CDR2 SYDVKM. V shed 6 bases, J shed 4 bases, and the junction held 11 bases outside the gene matches. This chain's CDR3 is CASSVGRDSLTGELFF. DNA for the CDR3: TGTGCCAGCAGCGTTGGCCGGGACAGCCTCACCGGGGAGCTGTTTTTT.

This chain links TRBV7-9 with TRBJ1-2; 8 bases line up with TRBD1. This CDR3 is built from 15 residues. V was pared by 2 bases and J by 6 bases, with 8 bases of the junction left unmatched. Germline V gives CDR1 SEHNR, CDR2 FQNEAQ (reference sequence). The CDR3 DNA is TGTGCCAGCAGCTTACCGGGACAGGCCATCGATGGCTACACCTTC. Its protein product is CASSLPGQAIDGYTF. Complete variable domain (other parts from reference TRBV7-9 and TRBJ1-2): DTGVSQNPRHKITKRGQNVTFRCDPISEHNRLYWYRQTLGQGPEFLTYFQNEAQLEKSRLLSDRFSAERPKGSFSTLEIQRTEQGDSAMYLCASSLPGQAIDGYTFGSGTRLTVV.

The rearrangement joins TRBV7-9 to TRBJ1-5; D uncertain. The germline V gene has CDR1 SEHNR and CDR2 FQNEAQ (reference sequence). This CDR3 has 16 amino acids. The V end lost 2 bases, the J end lost 6 bases, and 17 bases lay between the germline ends. CDR3 sequence: CASSLSSRGFSQPQHF. The CDR3 DNA reads as TGTGCCAGCAGCTTAAGTTCTCGGGGTTTTAGTCAGCCCCAGCATTTT.

The chain joins TRBV7-8 to TRBJ2-7; 8 bases map to TRBD1. Germline CDR1 and CDR2: SGHVS and FQNEAQ. The CDR3 sequence is 14 residues long. V dropped 3 bases and J dropped 7; count of bases not matched to a gene: 8. CDR3 sequence reads: CASSLDRVLTEQYV. CDR3 in DNA: TGTGCCAGCAGCTTGGACAGGGTTTTAACAGAGCAGTACGTC.

The chain has TRBV7-2 and TRBJ1-2; perhaps TRBD1 as D (5 bases). Trimming removed 5 bases at V and 4 bases at J, with 14 bases between. CDR1 SGHTA and CDR2 FQGNSA come from the germline V gene. This CDR3 spans 14 amino acids. The CDR3: CASSPFDSVYGYTF. The CDR3, as DNA: TGTGCCAGCAGCCCATTCGACAGCGTCTATGGCTACACCTTC.